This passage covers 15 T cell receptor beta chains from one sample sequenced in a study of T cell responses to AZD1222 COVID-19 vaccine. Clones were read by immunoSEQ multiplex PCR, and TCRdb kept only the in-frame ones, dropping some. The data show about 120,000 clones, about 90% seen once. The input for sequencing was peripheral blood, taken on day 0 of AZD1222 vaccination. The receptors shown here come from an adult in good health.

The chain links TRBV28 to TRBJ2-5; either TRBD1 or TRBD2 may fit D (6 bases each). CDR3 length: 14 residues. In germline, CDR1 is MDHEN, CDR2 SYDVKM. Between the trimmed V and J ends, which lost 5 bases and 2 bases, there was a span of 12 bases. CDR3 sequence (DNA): TGTGCCAGCAGTCGGGGGACACATCAAGAGACCCAGTACTTC. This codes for CASSRGTHQETQYF.

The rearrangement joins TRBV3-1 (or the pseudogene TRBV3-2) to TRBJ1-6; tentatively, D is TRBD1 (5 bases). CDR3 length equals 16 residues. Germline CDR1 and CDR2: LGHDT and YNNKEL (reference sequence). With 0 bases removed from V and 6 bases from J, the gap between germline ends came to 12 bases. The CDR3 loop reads CASSQDRGELNSPLHF. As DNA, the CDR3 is TGTGCCAGCAGCCAAGATCGGGGGGAACTTAATTCACCCCTCCACTTT.

As DNA, the CDR3 is TGTGCCAGCAGCCCGGGACAGCCTAGCACAGATACGCAGTATTTT. This gives the protein CASSPGQPSTDTQYF. This rearrangement joins TRBV9 to TRBJ2-3, with 7 bases lining up with TRBD1. The germline V gene has CDR1 SGDLS and CDR2 YYNGEE. There are 15 residues in the CDR3. V shed 4 bases, J shed 0 bases, and the junction held 5 bases outside the gene matches.

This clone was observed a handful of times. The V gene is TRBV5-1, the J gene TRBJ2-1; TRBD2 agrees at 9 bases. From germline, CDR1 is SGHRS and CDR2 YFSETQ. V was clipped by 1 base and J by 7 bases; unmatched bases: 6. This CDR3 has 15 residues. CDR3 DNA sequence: TGCGCCAGCAGCTTGACCGGGACTAGCTTAAATGAGCAGTTCTTC. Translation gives CASSLTGTSLNEQFF.

DNA of the CDR3: TGTGCCAGCATTCTCCAGGGGGTCTGGACTGAAGCTTTCTTT. Translated, it gives CASILQGVWTEAFF. The genes are TRBV6-5 and TRBJ1-1, with 7 bases that match TRBD1. J lost 5 bases, V lost 7 bases, and 10 bases had no gene match. The CDR3 is 14 residues long. From germline, CDR1 is MNHEY and CDR2 SVGAGI.

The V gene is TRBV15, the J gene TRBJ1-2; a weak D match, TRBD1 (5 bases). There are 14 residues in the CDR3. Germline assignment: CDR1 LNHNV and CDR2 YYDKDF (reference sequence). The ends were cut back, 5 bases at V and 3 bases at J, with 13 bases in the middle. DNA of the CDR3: TGTGCCACCAGCCGCCGGGACGGGTACTATGGCTACACCTTC. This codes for CATSRRDGYYGYTF.

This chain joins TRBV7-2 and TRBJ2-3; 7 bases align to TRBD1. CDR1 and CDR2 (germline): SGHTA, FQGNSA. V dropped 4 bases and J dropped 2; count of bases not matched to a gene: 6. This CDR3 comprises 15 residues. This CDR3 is CASSSSTGFTDTQYF. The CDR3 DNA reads TGTGCCAGCAGCTCCTCGACAGGGTTCACAGATACGCAGTATTTT.

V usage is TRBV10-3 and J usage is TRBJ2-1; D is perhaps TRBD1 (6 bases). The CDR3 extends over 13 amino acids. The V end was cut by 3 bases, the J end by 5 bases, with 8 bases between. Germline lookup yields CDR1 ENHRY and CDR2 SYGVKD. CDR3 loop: CAISDRGDNEQFF. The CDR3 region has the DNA TGTGCCATCAGTGACAGGGGCGACAATGAGCAGTTCTTC.

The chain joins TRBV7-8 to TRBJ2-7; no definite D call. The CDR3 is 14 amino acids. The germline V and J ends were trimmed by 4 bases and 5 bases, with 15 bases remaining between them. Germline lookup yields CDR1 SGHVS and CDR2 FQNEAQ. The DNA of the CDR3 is TGTGCCAGCAGCTCCCGTCGACTGGTCCACGAGCAGTACTTC. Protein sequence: CASSSRRLVHEQYF.

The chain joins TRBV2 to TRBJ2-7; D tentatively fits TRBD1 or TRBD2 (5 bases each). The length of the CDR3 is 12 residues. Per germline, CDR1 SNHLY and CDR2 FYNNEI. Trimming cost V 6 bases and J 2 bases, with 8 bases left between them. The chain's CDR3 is CASRGETYEQYF. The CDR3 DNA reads TGTGCCAGCAGGGGGGAAACCTACGAGCAGTACTTC.

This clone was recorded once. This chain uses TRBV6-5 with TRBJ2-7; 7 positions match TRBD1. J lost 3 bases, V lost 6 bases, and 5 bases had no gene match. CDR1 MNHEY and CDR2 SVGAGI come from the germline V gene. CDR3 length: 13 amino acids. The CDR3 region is CASRKGQNYEQYF. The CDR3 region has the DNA TGTGCCAGCAGAAAGGGACAGAACTACGAGCAGTACTTC.

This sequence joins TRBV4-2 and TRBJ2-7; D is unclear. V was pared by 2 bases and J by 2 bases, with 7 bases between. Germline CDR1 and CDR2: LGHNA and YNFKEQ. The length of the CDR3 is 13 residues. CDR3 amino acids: CASSQSQTYEQYF. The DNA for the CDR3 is TGTGCCAGCAGCCAATCCCAAACCTACGAGCAGTACTTC.

The CDR3 loop reads CASSVQYSSNYGYTF. In DNA form, the CDR3 reads TGTGCCAGCAGCGTCCAATATTCTTCTAACTATGGCTACACCTTC. The chain combines TRBV9 with TRBJ1-2; D remains unclear. Trimming stripped 2 bases from V and 0 bases from J, with 11 bases between. CDR1 and CDR2 from the germline V gene are SGDLS and YYNGEE. The CDR3 is 15 residues long.

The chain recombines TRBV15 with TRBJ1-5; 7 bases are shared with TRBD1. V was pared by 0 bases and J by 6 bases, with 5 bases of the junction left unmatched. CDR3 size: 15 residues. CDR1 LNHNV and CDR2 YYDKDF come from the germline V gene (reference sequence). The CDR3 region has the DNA TGTGCCACCAGCAGAGATTCAGGGGGTGTTCAGCCCCAGCATTTT. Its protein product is CATSRDSGGVQPQHF.

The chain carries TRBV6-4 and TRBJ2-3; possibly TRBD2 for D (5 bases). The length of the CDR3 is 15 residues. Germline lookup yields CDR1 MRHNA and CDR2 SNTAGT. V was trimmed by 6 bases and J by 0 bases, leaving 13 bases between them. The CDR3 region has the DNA TGTGCCAGCAGGAGGAGGTCCGTCAGCACAGATACGCAGTATTTT. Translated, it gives CASRRRSVSTDTQYF.